This T cell receptor (beta chain) is drawn from a study of T cell repertoires in cytomegalovirus infection. Overall study results and limits: The cumulative frequency of public TCR beta families identified carriers of CMV plus the relevant HLA. CMV-specific HLA-C-restricted TCR beta clonotypes dominated the ex vivo response.

TCRdb processed the reads anew with MiXCR; each CDR3 protein has one entry. This table has 250,000 to 300,000 distinct CDR3 sequences, around 15% appearing once. The CDR3 totals 15 residues. The junction had 9 bases not matched to a gene; V was cut back by 3 bases and J by 7 bases. Germline V lookup: CDR1 LGHNA, CDR2 YSLEER. As regards this clonotype: Its cognate antigen is unknown.

Sequenced material: PBMCs. The chain couples TRBV4-3 to TRBJ1-2; 9 bases map to TRBD1. The receptor was isolated from a human donor in good health (CMV status not recorded). Some clones in this sample may be carry-over from other donors' samples. CDR3 DNA: TGCGCCAGCAGCCACCCGGGACAGGGACTTTTTGGCTACACCTTC. The encoded protein is CASSHPGQGLFGYTF.